This T cell receptor beta chain was recorded in a study of OX40 agonist ivuxolimab in advanced cancers. In the case of this clone: Its antigen is undetermined.

Assay used: immunoSEQ multiplex PCR; TCRdb lists only in-frame clones, some missing. The table records around 60,000 clones, about nine tenths of them present only once. Study results and limitations: Certain nonresponding patients likewise had low normalized T-cell clonal expansion. Clonal expansion from baseline to week 6 occurred in both CD4+ and CD8+ T cells.

V gave up 3 bases and J gave up 7 bases, with 16 bases separating them. The CDR3 extends over 14 amino acids. Germline V CDR1 and CDR2: SGHRS, YFSETQ. The sequencing used CD4+ or CD8+ T cells sorted from blood, collected in a trial of the OX40 agonist ivuxolimab. The rearrangement links TRBV5-1 to TRBJ1-2; possible D gene TRBD1, 5 bases. The sequence was collected from an adult with an advanced solid tumor such as melanoma, head and neck, liver or kidney cancer. The CDR3 DNA is TGCGCCAGCAGCTCCTCCGCGGGGGGGGTTGGCTACACCTTC. Translated: CASSSSAGGVGYTF.